These T cell receptor beta chains were read from a single sample in a study of blood T cells in healthy people across ages. TCRdb reprocessed the 5' RACE reads via MiXCR and lists one record per CDR3 protein. The sample lists 1.5 million to 2 million distinct CDR3 sequences, about 31% occurring once. Material for sequencing was blood. The origin of the receptors is a woman under 40 in good health. Each CDR3 is given with its conserved first and last residue. A D gene is named only where the DNA matches it firmly. The size of a clone is reported for some rows only, either as once, few or many, or as a class for expanded clones.

v_call	clone_size	j_call	d_call	cdr3_aa	cdr3_nt
TRBV9	few	TRBJ2-3	NA	CASSVDGDYTDTQYF	TGTGCCAGCAGCGTAGATGGAGACTACACAGATACGCAGTATTTT
TRBV3-1	NA	TRBJ2-7	TRBD1	CASSRTGTGFRNSYGQYF	TGTGCCAGCAGCCGCACCGGGACAGGGTTTCGTAACTCCTACGGGCAGTACTTC
TRBV7-2	few	TRBJ2-7	NA	CASSIWGGAHWYEQYF	TGTGCCAGCAGCATTTGGGGGGGGGCCCACTGGTACGAGCAGTACTTC
TRBV27	NA	TRBJ2-7	TRBD2	CASSPYSGLAGYEQYF	TGTGCCAGCAGTCCTTACTCCGGACTAGCAGGATACGAGCAGTACTTC
TRBV20-1	NA	TRBJ1-5	NA	CSARWSQYSNQPQHF	TGCAGTGCTAGGTGGTCCCAATATAGCAATCAGCCCCAGCATTTT
TRBV12-3/TRBV12-4	NA	TRBJ1-2	NA	CASSWGTGNYGYTF	TGTGCCAGCAGTTGGGGCACGGGGAACTATGGCTACACCTTC
TRBV27	NA	TRBJ2-6	NA	CASSSLTGGNSGANVLTF	TGTGCCAGCAGCTCCTTGACAGGTGGAAACTCTGGGGCCAACGTCCTGACTTTC
TRBV6-1	few	TRBJ2-3	NA	CVSSEGSTDTQYF	TGTGTCAGCAGTGAGGGGAGCACAGATACGCAGTATTTT
TRBV15	many	TRBJ2-7	TRBD2	CATSREGTSEQYF	TGTGCCACCAGCAGAGAAGGGACTAGCGAGCAGTACTTC
TRBV20-1	NA	TRBJ1-5	NA	CSARDHRDRQSRGQPQHF	TGCAGTGCTAGAGATCACCGGGACCGCCAGTCCCGGGGTCAGCCCCAGCATTTT
TRBV19	NA	TRBJ1-2	NA	CASSLRDGPSYGYTF	TGTGCCAGTAGCCTGCGCGACGGACCCTCCTATGGCTACACCTTC
TRBV20-1	NA	TRBJ2-1	TRBD2	CSARATSGGAWEQFF	TGCAGTGCTAGGGCGACAAGCGGGGGGGCCTGGGAGCAGTTCTTC
TRBV3-1	NA	TRBJ2-3	NA	CASSQFFRSTDTQYF	TGTGCCAGCAGCCAATTTTTCCGGTCAACAGATACGCAGTATTTT
TRBV7-8	NA	TRBJ2-1	NA	CASSLMGGPLFYNEQFF	TGTGCCAGCAGCTTAATGGGGGGGCCTTTATTCTACAATGAGCAGTTCTTC
TRBV4-1	NA	TRBJ2-2	TRBD2	CASSQVLAGVGTGELFF	TGCGCCAGCAGCCAAGTGCTAGCGGGGGTCGGGACCGGGGAGCTGTTTTTT
TRBV10-3	many	TRBJ1-2	TRBD1	CAATGGVGYTF	TGTGCCGCCACAGGGGGAGTAGGCTACACCTTC
TRBV4-1	NA	TRBJ1-2	NA	CASSPWDNPRGYTF	TGCGCCAGCAGCCCTTGGGACAACCCCCGTGGCTACACCTTC
TRBV28	few	TRBJ2-7	TRBD2	CASSPPLGLDYAVSYEQYF	TGTGCCAGCAGTCCGCCCCTGGGACTAGACTACGCTGTCTCCTACGAGCAGTACTTC
TRBV20-1	NA	TRBJ1-6	NA	CSARKDPNSPLHF	TGCAGTGCTAGAAAAGACCCAAATTCACCCCTCCACTTT
TRBV10-2	NA	TRBJ2-3	TRBD2	CASILAGHTDTQYF	TGCGCCAGCATTTTAGCGGGACACACAGATACGCAGTATTTT
TRBV3-1	few	TRBJ2-5	NA	CASSQVLKTQYF	TGTGCCAGCAGCCAAGTGCTGAAGACCCAGTACTTC
TRBV3-1	NA	TRBJ2-7	TRBD2	CASSQLAVGDEQYF	TGTGCCAGCAGCCAACTAGCGGTGGGAGACGAGCAGTACTTC
TRBV3-1	once	TRBJ1-2	NA	CANSPSVLNGYTF	TGTGCCAACAGCCCGTCGGTTCTGAACGGCTACACCTTC
TRBV20-1	once	TRBJ1-4	TRBD1	CSARDGGQSRFF	TGCAGTGCTAGAGATGGGGGACAGTCACGGTTTTTT
TRBV12-3/TRBV12-4	many	TRBJ2-1	TRBD2	CASSLDSGAYNEQFF	TGTGCCAGCAGTTTAGACAGCGGGGCCTACAATGAGCAGTTCTTC
TRBV28	NA	TRBJ2-7	TRBD1	CASSRGTGNLYEQYF	TGTGCCAGCAGCCGAGGGACAGGGAATTTATACGAGCAGTACTTC
TRBV11-2	NA	TRBJ2-1	NA	CASSPRTNGLYNEQFF	TGTGCCAGCAGCCCCCGAACTAACGGACTCTACAATGAGCAGTTCTTC
TRBV29-1	NA	TRBJ1-2	NA	CSVPRAASNYGYTF	TGCAGCGTGCCCCGGGCAGCTTCTAACTATGGCTACACCTTC
TRBV5-1	few	TRBJ1-2	TRBD1	CASSAADRRSYGYTF	TGCGCCAGCAGCGCGGCGGACAGGAGAAGCTATGGCTACACCTTC
TRBV29-1	many	TRBJ1-2	NA	CSVYGSYGYTF	TGCAGCGTTTACGGGAGCTATGGCTACACCTTC
TRBV24-1	few	TRBJ2-3	NA	CATSDPSGGSTDTQYF	TGTGCCACCAGTGACCCGTCAGGGGGGAGCACAGATACGCAGTATTTT
TRBV21-1	NA	TRBJ2-1	NA	CASSTRGAESSYNEQFF	TGTGCCAGCAGCACTCGGGGAGCGGAGAGCTCCTACAATGAGCAGTTCTTC
TRBV3-1	NA	TRBJ2-4	NA	CASSQGGTAGDIQYF	TGTGCCAGCAGCCAAGGTGGGACGGCAGGGGACATTCAGTACTTC
TRBV7-6	few	TRBJ2-5	NA	CASSPISETQYF	TGTGCCAGCAGCCCCATCTCGGAGACCCAGTACTTC
TRBV7-3	many	TRBJ2-5	TRBD2	CASSLAGTSAETQYF	TGTGCCAGCAGCCTCGCCGGGACTAGCGCAGAGACCCAGTACTTC
TRBV12-3/TRBV12-4	NA	TRBJ2-7	NA	CASATYSYEQYF	TGTGCCAGCGCCACGTACAGCTACGAGCAGTACTTC
TRBV6-6	many	TRBJ2-5	TRBD1	CASSYSGTAQETQYF	TGTGCCAGCAGTTATTCAGGGACAGCCCAAGAGACCCAGTACTTC
TRBV5-1	NA	TRBJ2-1	TRBD2	CASTSGLAGGRSNEQFF	TGCGCCAGCACCTCAGGACTAGCGGGAGGGCGGTCGAATGAGCAGTTCTTC
TRBV20-1	NA	TRBJ1-2	NA	CSAQGNGYTF	TGCAGTGCACAGGGTAATGGCTACACCTTC
TRBV20-1	few	TRBJ2-7	NA	CSASGEVYYEQYF	TGCAGTGCTAGTGGAGAGGTGTATTACGAGCAGTACTTC
TRBV20-1	NA	TRBJ2-7	NA	CSASHTISYEQYF	TGCAGTGCTAGTCACACTATCTCCTACGAGCAGTACTTC
TRBV13	NA	TRBJ2-3	TRBD2	CASSLRAGGPPDTQYF	TGTGCCAGCAGCCTCAGAGCGGGAGGGCCCCCAGATACGCAGTATTTT
TRBV7-2	NA	TRBJ2-5	NA	CASSSPIPETQYF	TGTGCCAGCAGCTCCCCAATCCCGGAGACCCAGTACTTC
TRBV12-3/TRBV12-4	many	TRBJ2-7	NA	CASSLRTSSYEQYF	TGTGCCAGCAGCCTTCGGACATCCTCCTACGAGCAGTACTTC
TRBV18	NA	TRBJ2-1	TRBD2	CASSLSTSGAYNEQFF	TGTGCCAGCTCACTCTCGACTAGCGGGGCCTACAATGAGCAGTTCTTC
TRBV4-1	once	TRBJ2-1	NA	CASSQTRLNEQCF	TGCGCCAGCAGCCAAACCCGCCTGAATGAGCAGTGCTTC
TRBV12-3/TRBV12-4	NA	TRBJ1-1	NA	CASWTSNTEAFF	TGTGCCAGCTGGACATCTAACACTGAAGCTTTCTTT
TRBV5-1	NA	TRBJ2-7	TRBD2	CASSLERGLAGGSYEQYF	TGCGCCAGCAGCTTGGAACGGGGACTAGCGGGGGGCTCCTACGAGCAGTACTTC
TRBV5-1	NA	TRBJ2-3	NA	CTSSSDRTDTQYF	TGCACCAGCAGCTCCGACAGGACAGATACGCAGTATTTT